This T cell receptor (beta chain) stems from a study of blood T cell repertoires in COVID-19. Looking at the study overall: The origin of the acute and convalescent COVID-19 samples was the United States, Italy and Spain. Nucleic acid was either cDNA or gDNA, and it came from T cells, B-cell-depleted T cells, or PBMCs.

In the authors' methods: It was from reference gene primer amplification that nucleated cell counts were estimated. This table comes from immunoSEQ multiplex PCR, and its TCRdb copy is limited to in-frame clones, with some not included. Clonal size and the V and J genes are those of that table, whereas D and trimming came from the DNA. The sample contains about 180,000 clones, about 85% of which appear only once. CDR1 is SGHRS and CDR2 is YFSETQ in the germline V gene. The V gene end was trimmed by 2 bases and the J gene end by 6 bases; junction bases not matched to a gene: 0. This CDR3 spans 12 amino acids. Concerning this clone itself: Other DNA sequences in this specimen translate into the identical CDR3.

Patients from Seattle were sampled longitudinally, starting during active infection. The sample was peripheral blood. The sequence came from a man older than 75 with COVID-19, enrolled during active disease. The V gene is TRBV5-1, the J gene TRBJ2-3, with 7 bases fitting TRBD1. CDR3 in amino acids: CASSLQGDTQYF. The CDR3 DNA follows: TGCGCCAGCAGCTTACAGGGGGATACGCAGTATTTT.